The present T cell receptor (beta chain) was sequenced within a study of blood T cell repertoires in COVID-19. On the study more broadly: Samples taken during acute and convalescent COVID-19 were collected in the United States, Italy and Spain. Sample material is recorded as cDNA or gDNA derived from T cells, B-cell-depleted T cells, or PBMCs.

Participant age was roughly 18 to 89 years, and participants resided in about two dozen US areas. CDR3 length: 16 amino acids. The V end lost 0 bases, the J end lost 2 bases, and 15 bases lay between the germline ends. In germline, CDR1 is SGHNT, CDR2 YYREEE (reference sequence). Authors' analysis steps: Using reference gene primer amplification, nucleated cell counts were estimated. Profiling relied on immunoSEQ multiplex PCR, and the TCRdb table lists in-frame clones only, not all of them. V, J and clone size derive from that table, while D and trimming were established from the DNA sequence. This sample yields about 140,000 clones, of which around 79% are seen a single time; roughly 2.9% belongs to the top ten.

Material for sequencing was PBMCs or T cells enriched from blood (not recorded which). This clonotype was sampled from a woman in her 50s who had recovered from COVID-19. The rearrangement uses TRBV5-4 and TRBJ2-7; D perhaps matches TRBD2 (6 bases). The CDR3 reads CASSLGGRKRAYEQYF. The CDR3 nucleotides are TGTGCCAGCAGCTTGGGTGGGAGGAAAAGGGCCTACGAGCAGTACTTC.